These T cell receptor beta chains were read from a single sample in a study of tumor and adjacent non-tumor tissue in lung cancer. TCRdb reanalysed the multiplex PCR reads using MiXCR and keeps one entry per CDR3 protein. The table has 70,000 to 80,000 distinct CDR3 sequences, about two thirds seen once; the top ten hold roughly 9%. Sequenced input: lung tumor tissue. These receptors all come from a woman in her 40s with non-small cell lung cancer. CDR3s include the opening cysteine and the closing phenylalanine or tryptophan. The D gene is left open where the match is weak. Rows may omit the clone size; those that give it use once, few, many or a size class.

d_gene	v_gene	abundance	j_gene	CDR3nt	CDR3aa
TRBD2	TRBV14	few	TRBJ2-7	TGTGCCTGCAGCCACGAGGTCCCGGGGGGCGAGCAGTACTTC	CACSHEVPGGEQYF
NA	TRBV6-1	many	TRBJ2-6	TGTGCCAGCACCCCAGGAGGGGCTGGGGCCAACGTCCTGACTTTC	CASTPGGAGANVLTF
TRBD2	TRBV6-2/TRBV6-3	NA	TRBJ2-5	TGTGCCAGCGCGGGGGGAATCGACCTGGAGACCCAGTACTTC	CASAGGIDLETQYF
TRBD1	TRBV6-6	NA	TRBJ1-4	TGTGCCAGCAGCTCCCAGTCGTTTACCGGGACAGGGGGCGGATCGAATGAAAAATTGTTTTTT	CASSSQSFTGTGGGSNEKLFF
TRBD2	TRBV10-3	few	TRBJ2-5	TGTGCCATCAGTGAGGGACTAGCGGGGGCCCAAGAGACCCAGTACTTC	CAISEGLAGAQETQYF
NA	TRBV7-9	NA	TRBJ2-5	TGTGCCAGCAGCCGGAAACTAGTGGGCCAGGAGACCCAGTACTTC	CASSRKLVGQETQYF
NA	TRBV11-3	NA	TRBJ2-7	TGTACCAGCAGCTTACGAGAGGCCTCCTACAAGCAGTACTTC	CTSSLREASYKQYF
TRBD1	TRBV11-3	NA	TRBJ2-3	TGTGCCAGTAGCCTTCGAACAGGGGGGAGGATAGATATGCAGTATTTT	CASSLRTGGRIDMQYF
NA	TRBV11-3	few	TRBJ2-3	TGTGCCAGCAGCTTAGATGGGGGCCACACAGATACGCAATATTTT	CASSLDGGHTDTQYF
NA	TRBV6-2/TRBV6-3	NA	TRBJ2-5	TGTGCCGGTAGTTACTCGATCGTGCGGGGCTGGCAAGAGACCCAGTATTTC	CAGSYSIVRGWQETQYF